This is a list of T cell receptor beta chains from one sample in a study of tumor and adjacent non-tumor tissue in lung cancer. TCRdb re-derived calls from the multiplex PCR reads in MiXCR, one entry per CDR3 protein. Of 80,000 or so distinct CDR3 sequences detected, approximately 81% appear once; the ten largest clones hold about half. Sequencing input: distant non-tumor lung tissue. Receptors originate from a man aged 55 to 70 with non-small cell lung cancer. The conserved cysteine and the conserved F or W are not part of the CDR3 here.

V gene	J gene	CDR3 protein
TRBV11-3	TRBJ2-1	ASNLDRLAGVGNEKF
TRBV24-1	TRBJ1-1	ATSDTQRGTEAF
TRBV11-2	TRBJ1-1	ASTLVGRDAEAF
TRBV7-8	TRBJ1-4	ASSLVDASNEKLF
TRBV11-2	TRBJ1-1	ASSLNRNTEAF
TRBV6-1	TRBJ2-7	VSRDTPVEQY
TRBV6-6	TRBJ1-6	ASCRAAGDSTLH
TRBV11-2	TRBJ2-6	ASSPTSGGATWANDLT
TRBV11-2	TRBJ1-2	ASMGPLDYGYT
TRBV5-6	TRBJ2-5	ASTLLGTDAKVNKTQY
TRBV6-1	TRBJ2-5	TSSLTGSETQY
TRBV11-2	TRBJ1-2	ASSLMMWNYYDYT
TRBV6-5	TRBJ2-7	ASSYSPSTVGQY
TRBV5-8	TRBJ1-1	ASSLRRKTEAF
TRBV2	TRBJ2-1	AGRPLAVYNEQF
TRBV11-3	TRBJ1-6	ANSARERSPLH
TRBV11-2	TRBJ2-1	FSSLHPGTSGASSYNEQF
TRBV11-1	TRBJ1-1	ASSFLAGNTEAL
TRBV6-2/TRBV6-3	TRBJ2-6	ASGSTTARVFQNKFSGANVLS
TRBV6-1	TRBJ2-7	ATNAGTANYEQY
TRBV20-1	TRBJ1-5	SARASVRYYQPQH
TRBV11-2	TRBJ2-2	ASSDPGGGGFAGELI
TRBV11-2	TRBJ2-7	ASSPEWVGYYEQY
TRBV11-2	TRBJ2-5	TSSSTVEETQY
TRBV11-3	TRBJ2-2	ASSSRGARGYIAGELF
TRBV10-2	TRBJ1-5	ASNEQGSQPQH
TRBV29-1	TRBJ2-2	SIEKGDRVTGELL
TRBV6-5	TRBJ2-3	AGSACIDTQY
TRBV6-1	TRBJ1-1	VCSEDRGDSEAF
TRBV6-5	TRBJ2-1	ASSQTNNEEF
TRBV18	TRBJ2-3	ASSLTQRDTQC
TRBV12-3/TRBV12-4	TRBJ1-1	ASTTGEDWTEAF
TRBV20-1	TRBJ2-1	NAPHPQGVKEQF